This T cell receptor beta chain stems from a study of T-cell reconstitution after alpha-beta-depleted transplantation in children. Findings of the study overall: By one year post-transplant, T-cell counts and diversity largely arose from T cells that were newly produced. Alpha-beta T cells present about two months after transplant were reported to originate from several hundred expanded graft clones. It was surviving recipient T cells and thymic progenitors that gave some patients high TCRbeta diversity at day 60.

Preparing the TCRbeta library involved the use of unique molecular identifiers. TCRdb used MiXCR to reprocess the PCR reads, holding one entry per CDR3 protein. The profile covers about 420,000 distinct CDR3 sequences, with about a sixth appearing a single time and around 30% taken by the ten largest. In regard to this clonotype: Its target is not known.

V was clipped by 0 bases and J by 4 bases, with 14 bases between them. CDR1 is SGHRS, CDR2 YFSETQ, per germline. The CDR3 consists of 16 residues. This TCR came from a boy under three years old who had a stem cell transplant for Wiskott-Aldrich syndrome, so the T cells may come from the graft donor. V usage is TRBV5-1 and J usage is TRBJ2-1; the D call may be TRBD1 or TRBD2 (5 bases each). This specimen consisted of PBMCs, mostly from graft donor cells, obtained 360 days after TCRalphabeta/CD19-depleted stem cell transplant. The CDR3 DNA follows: TGCGCCAGCAGCTTGGGGGGACCTTACCCGTACAATGAGCAGTTCTTC. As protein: CASSLGGPYPYNEQFF.